These T cell receptor beta chains were read from a single sample in a study of post-analysis software for immune sequencing data. In TCRdb, the PCR reads were re-called with MiXCR into one record per CDR3 protein. There are roughly 670,000 distinct CDR3 sequences in the sample; roughly three fifths occur only once, and about 11% lies in the top ten. Sequenced: blood. The receptor set was obtained from a girl aged 2 to 9 with multiple sclerosis. Each CDR3 is given with its conserved first and last residue. A D gene is named only where the DNA matches it firmly. Clone size is given for some rows only: seen once, a few or many times, or a class if the clone is expanded.

d_call	v_call	j_call	clone_size	cdr3_nt	cdr3_aa
NA	TRBV20-1	TRBJ1-5	NA	TGCAGTACTAGAATTGGCAATCAGCCCCAGCATTTT	CSTRIGNQPQHF
NA	TRBV29-1	TRBJ2-2	NA	TGCAGCGTTGGCCAGGGCGGCGGGGAGCTGTTTTTT	CSVGQGGGELFF
NA	TRBV20-1	TRBJ1-4	NA	TGCAGTGCTAGAGATTCGGGGGGCGGAGAAAAACTGTTTTTT	CSARDSGGGEKLFF
NA	TRBV20-1	TRBJ1-2	NA	TGCAGTGCTAGGGGGGGGCATGGAGGCTACACCTTC	CSARGGHGGYTF
TRBD2	TRBV12-3/TRBV12-4	TRBJ2-2	NA	TGTGCCAGCAGTTTAGTAGCGGGGGGTACCGGGGAGCTGTTTTTT	CASSLVAGGTGELFF
NA	TRBV7-6	TRBJ2-1	few	TGTGCCAGCAGCTTGCTGGTTGAAAACAATGAGCAGTTCTTC	CASSLLVENNEQFF
NA	TRBV19	TRBJ1-2	NA	TGTGCCAGTAGTATGCCGGGGGTCCTGGGCTACACCTTC	CASSMPGVLGYTF
TRBD1	TRBV7-9	TRBJ2-5	NA	TGTGCCAGCAGCTTAGATGGGTCAGGGGGTCCTCAAGAGACCCAGTACTTC	CASSLDGSGGPQETQYF
TRBD1	TRBV20-1	TRBJ2-2	few	TGCAGTGCTAGAGATGGGGGACAGGGGGACACCGGGGAGCTGTTTTTT	CSARDGGQGDTGELFF
TRBD2	TRBV6-2/TRBV6-3	TRBJ2-1	NA	TGTGCCAGCACTACTACTTTAGCGGGAGCGGGTGAGCAGTTCTTC	CASTTTLAGAGEQFF
NA	TRBV7-2	TRBJ2-7	NA	TGTGCCAGCAGCCAAAGTCCCCGCGAGCAGTACTTC	CASSQSPREQYF
TRBD1	TRBV6-2/TRBV6-3	TRBJ1-2	once	TGTGTCAGCAGTCCACCCGGACAGGACTATGGCTACACCTTC	CVSSPPGQDYGYTF